The clone carrying this T cell receptor (beta chain) came up many times. Its specificity is unknown. From germline, CDR1 is ENHRY and CDR2 SYGVKD. With 3 bases clipped from V and 4 bases from J, the junction kept 9 bases outside the gene matches. This CDR3 has 16 amino acids. This sample is part of a study of blood T cells in healthy people across ages. Study-wide findings and caveats: Estimates drawn from one million T cells were deemed to understate diversity. Comparison with aged donors showed that long-lived donors had more naive CD4+ cells and higher diversity.

A sample-barcoded 5' primer and a J-beta primer mix were used in a second PCR of roughly 7 to 11 cycles. TCRdb redid the calling of the 5' RACE reads with MiXCR, one entry per CDR3 protein. This sample has around 670,000 distinct CDR3 sequences, with about 30% found just once. The chain employs TRBV10-3 and TRBJ1-2; 9 bases are a match to TRBD1. Material: blood. The receptor was isolated from an elderly woman in good health. In nucleotides, the CDR3 is TGTGCCATCAGTGACCCCGGACAGGGGAATAGCTATGGCTACACCTTC. Its protein product is CAISDPGQGNSYGYTF.